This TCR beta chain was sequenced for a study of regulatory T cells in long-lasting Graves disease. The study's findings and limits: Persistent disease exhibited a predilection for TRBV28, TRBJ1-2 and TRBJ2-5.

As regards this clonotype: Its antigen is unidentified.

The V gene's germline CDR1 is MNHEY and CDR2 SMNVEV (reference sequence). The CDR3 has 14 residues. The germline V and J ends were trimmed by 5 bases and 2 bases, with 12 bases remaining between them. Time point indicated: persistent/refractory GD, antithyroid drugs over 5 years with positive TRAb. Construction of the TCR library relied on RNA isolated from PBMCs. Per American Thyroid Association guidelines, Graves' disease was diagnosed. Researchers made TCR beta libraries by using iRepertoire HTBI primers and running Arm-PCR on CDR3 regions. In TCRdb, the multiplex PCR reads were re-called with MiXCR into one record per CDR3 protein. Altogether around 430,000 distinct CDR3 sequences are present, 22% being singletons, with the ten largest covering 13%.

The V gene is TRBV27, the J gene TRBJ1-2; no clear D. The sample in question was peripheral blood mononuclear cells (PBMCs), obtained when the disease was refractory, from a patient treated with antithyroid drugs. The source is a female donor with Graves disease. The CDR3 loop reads CASSPRHQNYGYTF. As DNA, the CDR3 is TGTGCCAGCAGTCCCAGACACCAAAACTATGGCTACACCTTC.